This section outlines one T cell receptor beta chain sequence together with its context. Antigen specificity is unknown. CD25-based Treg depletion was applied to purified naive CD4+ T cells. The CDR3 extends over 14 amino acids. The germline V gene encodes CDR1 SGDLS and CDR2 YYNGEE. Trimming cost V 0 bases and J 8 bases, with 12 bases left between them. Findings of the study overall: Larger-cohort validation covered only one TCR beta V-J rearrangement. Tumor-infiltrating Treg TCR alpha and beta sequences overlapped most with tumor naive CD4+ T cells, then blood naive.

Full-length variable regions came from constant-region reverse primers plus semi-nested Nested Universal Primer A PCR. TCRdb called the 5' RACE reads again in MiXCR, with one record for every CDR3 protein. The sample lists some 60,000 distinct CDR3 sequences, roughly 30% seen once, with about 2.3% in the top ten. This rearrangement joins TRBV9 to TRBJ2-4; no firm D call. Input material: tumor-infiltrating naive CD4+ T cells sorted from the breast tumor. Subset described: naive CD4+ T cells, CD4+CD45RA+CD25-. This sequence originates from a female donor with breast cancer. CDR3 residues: CASSVEWGTDIQYF. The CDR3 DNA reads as TGTGCCAGCAGCGTAGAATGGGGTACGGACATTCAGTACTTC.